This TCR beta chain was recovered during a study of blood T cell repertoires in COVID-19. Study summary: The United States, Italy and Spain were the sources of the acute and convalescent COVID-19 samples. In each case, the material was cDNA or gDNA derived from T cells, B-cell-depleted T cells, or PBMCs.

In its sample, this clone was seen once. V lost 6 bases and J 4 bases, leaving 15 bases between the germline ends. The CDR3 spans 14 residues. CDR1 is SGHTA, CDR2 FQGTGA, per germline. In the authors' methods: Amplification with reference gene primers provided the estimates of nucleated cell counts. The assay was immunoSEQ multiplex PCR, and TCRdb's table has in-frame clones only and misses some. V and J calls and clone size follow that table, whereas D and trimming were derived from the DNA. The data contain approximately 500,000 clones, 80% to 90% of them singletons. The chain couples TRBV7-3 to TRBJ2-5; D not resolved. This receptor was obtained from a human donor in a cohort sampled during active COVID-19. Sequencing was done on a sample of peripheral blood. The CDR3 spells CASSSSRNRETQYF. CDR3 coding DNA: TGTGCCAGCAGTTCCTCGAGGAACCGAGAGACCCAGTACTTC.